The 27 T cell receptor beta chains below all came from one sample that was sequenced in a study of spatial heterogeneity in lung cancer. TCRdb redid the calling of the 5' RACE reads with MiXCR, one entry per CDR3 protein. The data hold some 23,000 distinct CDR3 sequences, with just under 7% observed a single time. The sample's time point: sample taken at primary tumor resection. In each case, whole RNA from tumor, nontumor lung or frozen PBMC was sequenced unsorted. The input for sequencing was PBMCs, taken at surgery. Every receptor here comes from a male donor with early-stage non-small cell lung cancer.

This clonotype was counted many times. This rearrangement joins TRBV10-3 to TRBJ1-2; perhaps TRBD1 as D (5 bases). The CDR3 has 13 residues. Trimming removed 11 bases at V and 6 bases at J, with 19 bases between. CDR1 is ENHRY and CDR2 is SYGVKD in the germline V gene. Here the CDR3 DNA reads TGTGCCGTACAGGACGCGGGAGGTGATGGCTACACCTTC. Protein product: CAVQDAGGDGYTF.

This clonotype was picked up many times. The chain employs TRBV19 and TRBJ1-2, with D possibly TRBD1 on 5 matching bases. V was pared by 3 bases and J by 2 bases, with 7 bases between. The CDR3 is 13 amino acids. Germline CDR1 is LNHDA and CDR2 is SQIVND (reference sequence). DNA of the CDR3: TGTGCCAGTAGTATCCCAGGGAACTATGGCTACACCTTC. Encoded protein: CASSIPGNYGYTF. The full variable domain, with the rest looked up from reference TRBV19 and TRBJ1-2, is DGGITQSPKYLFRKEGQNVTLSCEQNLNHDAMYWYRQDPGQGLRLIYYSQIVNDFQKGDIAEGYSVSREKKESFPLTVTSAQKNPTAFYLCASSIPGNYGYTFGSGTRLTVV.

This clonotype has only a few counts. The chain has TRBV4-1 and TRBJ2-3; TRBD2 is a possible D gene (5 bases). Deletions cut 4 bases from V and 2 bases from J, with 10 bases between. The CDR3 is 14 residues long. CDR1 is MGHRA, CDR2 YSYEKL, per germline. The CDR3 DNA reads TGCGCCAGCAGCCTCGAGCGGTACACAGATACGCAGTATTTT. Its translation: CASSLERYTDTQYF.

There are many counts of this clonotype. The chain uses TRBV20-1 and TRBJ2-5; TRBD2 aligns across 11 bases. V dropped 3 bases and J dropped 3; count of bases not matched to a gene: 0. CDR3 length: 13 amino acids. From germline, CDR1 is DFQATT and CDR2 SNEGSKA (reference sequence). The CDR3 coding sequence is TGCAGTGCTAGGGGACTAGCGGAAGAGACCCAGTACTTC. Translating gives CSARGLAEETQYF.

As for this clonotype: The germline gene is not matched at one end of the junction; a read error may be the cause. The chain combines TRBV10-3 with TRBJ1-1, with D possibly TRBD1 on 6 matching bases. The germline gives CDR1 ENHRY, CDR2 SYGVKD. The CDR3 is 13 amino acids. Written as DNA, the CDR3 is TGTGCCTTCAGACAGGAGAGAAACACTGAAGCTTTCTTT. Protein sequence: CAFRQERNTEAFF.

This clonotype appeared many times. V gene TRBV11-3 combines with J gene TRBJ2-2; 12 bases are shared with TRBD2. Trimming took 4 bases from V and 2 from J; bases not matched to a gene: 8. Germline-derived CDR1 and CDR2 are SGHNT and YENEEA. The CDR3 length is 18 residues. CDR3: CASSSLAGGVLNTGELFF. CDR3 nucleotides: TGTGCCAGCAGCTCACTAGCGGGAGGAGTCCTTAACACCGGGGAGCTGTTTTTT.

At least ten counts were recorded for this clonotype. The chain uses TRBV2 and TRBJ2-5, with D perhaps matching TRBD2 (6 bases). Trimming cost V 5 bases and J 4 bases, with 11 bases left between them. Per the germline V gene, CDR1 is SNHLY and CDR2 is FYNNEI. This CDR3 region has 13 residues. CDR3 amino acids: CASSWGDLETQYF. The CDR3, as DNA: TGTGCCAGCAGTTGGGGGGACCTAGAGACCCAGTACTTC.

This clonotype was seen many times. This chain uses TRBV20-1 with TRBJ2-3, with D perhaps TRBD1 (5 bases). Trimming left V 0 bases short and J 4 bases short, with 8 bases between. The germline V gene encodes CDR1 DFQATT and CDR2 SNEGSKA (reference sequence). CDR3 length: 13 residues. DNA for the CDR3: TGCAGTGCTAGAGATCCCAGGGCAGATACGCAGTATTTT. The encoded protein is CSARDPRADTQYF.

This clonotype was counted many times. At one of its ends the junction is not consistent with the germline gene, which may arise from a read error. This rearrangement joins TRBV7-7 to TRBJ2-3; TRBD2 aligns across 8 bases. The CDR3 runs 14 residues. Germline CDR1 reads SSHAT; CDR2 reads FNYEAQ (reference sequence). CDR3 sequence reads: CASSLAGTSDTQYF. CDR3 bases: TGTGCTAGCAGCTTAGCGGGGACATCGGATACGCAGTATTTT. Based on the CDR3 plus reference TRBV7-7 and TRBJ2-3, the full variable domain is GAGVSQSPRYKVTKRGQDVTLRCDPISSHATLYWYQQALGQGPEFLTYFNYEAQPDKSGLPSDRFSAERPEGSISTLTIQRTEQRDSAMYRCASSLAGTSDTQYFGPGTRLTVL.

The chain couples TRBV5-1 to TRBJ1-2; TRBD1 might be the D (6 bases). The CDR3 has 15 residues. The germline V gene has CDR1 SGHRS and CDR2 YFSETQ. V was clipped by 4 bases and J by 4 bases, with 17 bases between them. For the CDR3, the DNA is TGCGCCAGCAGCACCGTTGCAGGGGCCCCCTATGGCTACACCTTC. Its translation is CASSTVAGAPYGYTF.

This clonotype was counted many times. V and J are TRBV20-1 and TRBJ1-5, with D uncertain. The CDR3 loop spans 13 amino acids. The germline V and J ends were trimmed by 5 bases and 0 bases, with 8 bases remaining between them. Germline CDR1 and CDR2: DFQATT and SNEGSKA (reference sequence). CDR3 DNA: TGCAGTGCTGGATACAATAGCAATCAGCCCCAGCATTTT. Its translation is CSAGYNSNQPQHF.

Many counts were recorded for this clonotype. CDR3: CASSYGGAHQPQHF. In DNA form, the CDR3 reads TGTGCCAGCAGTTACGGGGGGGCTCATCAGCCCCAGCATTTT. The rearrangement uses TRBV6-2 or TRBV6-3 and TRBJ1-5; D may be TRBD1 (6 bases). V was clipped by 2 bases and J by 5 bases, with 10 bases between them. The CDR3 spans 14 residues. Germline CDR1 MNHEY, CDR2 SVGEGT.

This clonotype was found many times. CDR3 nucleotides: TGCGCCAGCAGCCAATACAGGGGATCACCCCTCCACTTT. Protein product: CASSQYRGSPLHF. The chain combines TRBV5-1 with TRBJ1-6, with 7 nucleotides matching TRBD1. Germline V gene sequence: CDR1 SGHRS, CDR2 YFSETQ. Trimming at V came to 4 bases and at J to 10 bases, leaving 5 bases not matched to a gene. CDR3 length: 13 residues.

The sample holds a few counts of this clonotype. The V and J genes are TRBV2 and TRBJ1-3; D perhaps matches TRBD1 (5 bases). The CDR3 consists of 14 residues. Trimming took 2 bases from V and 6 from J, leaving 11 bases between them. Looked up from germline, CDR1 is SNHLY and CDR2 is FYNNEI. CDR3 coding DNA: TGTGCCAGCAGTGAACGGAGAGGGGAAAACACCATATATTTT. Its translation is CASSERRGENTIYF.

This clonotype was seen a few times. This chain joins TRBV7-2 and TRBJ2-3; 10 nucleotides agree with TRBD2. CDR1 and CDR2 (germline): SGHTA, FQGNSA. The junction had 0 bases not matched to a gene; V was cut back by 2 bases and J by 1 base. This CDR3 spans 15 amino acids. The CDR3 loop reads CASSLTSGGTDTQYF. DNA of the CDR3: TGTGCCAGCAGCTTAACTAGCGGGGGCACAGATACGCAGTATTTT.

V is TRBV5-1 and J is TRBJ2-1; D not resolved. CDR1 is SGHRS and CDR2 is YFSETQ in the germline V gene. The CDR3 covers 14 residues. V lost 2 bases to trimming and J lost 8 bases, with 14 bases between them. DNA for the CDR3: TGCGCCAGCAGCTTTGGTGAGCCGGACGATGAGCAGTTCTTC. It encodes CASSFGEPDDEQFF.

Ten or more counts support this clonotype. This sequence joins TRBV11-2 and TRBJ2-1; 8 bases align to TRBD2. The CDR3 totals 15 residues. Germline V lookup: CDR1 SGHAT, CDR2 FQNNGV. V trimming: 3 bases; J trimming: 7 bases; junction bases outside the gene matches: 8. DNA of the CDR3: TGTGCCAGCAGCTTTCTCAGCGGGAGTAGGAATGAGCAGTTCTTC. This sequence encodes CASSFLSGSRNEQFF.

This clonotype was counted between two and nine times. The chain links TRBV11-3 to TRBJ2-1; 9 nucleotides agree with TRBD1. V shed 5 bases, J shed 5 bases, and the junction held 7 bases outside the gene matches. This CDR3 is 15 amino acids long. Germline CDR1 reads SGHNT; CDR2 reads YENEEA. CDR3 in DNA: TGTGCCAGCAGCCAAGGGACAGGGCTTAACAATGAGCAGTTCTTC. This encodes CASSQGTGLNNEQFF. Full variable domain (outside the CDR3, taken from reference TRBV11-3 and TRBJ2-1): EAGVVQSPRYKIIEKKQPVAFWCNPISGHNTLYWYLQNLGQGPELLIRYENEEAVDDSQLPKDRFSAERLKGVDSTLKIQPAELGDSAVYLCASSQGTGLNNEQFFGPGTRLTVL.

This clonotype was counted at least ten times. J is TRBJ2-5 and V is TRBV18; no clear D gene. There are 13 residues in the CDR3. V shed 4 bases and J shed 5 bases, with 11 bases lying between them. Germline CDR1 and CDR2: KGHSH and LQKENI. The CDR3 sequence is CASSRSFSETQYF. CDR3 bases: TGTGCCAGCTCACGATCTTTCAGCGAGACCCAGTACTTC.

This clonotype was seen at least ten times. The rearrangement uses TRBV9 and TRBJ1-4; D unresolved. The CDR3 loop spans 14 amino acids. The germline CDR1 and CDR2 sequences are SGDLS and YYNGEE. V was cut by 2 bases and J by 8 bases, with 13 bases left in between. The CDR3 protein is CASSVGPTGEKLFF. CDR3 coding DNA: TGTGCCAGCAGCGTGGGCCCCACCGGAGAAAAACTGTTTTTT.

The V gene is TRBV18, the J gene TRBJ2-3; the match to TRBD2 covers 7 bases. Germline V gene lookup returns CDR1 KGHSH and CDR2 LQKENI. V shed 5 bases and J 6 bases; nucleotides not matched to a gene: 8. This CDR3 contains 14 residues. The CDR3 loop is CASSYQTGRDTQYF. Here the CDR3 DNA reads TGTGCCAGCTCATACCAGACCGGGAGGGATACGCAGTATTTT.

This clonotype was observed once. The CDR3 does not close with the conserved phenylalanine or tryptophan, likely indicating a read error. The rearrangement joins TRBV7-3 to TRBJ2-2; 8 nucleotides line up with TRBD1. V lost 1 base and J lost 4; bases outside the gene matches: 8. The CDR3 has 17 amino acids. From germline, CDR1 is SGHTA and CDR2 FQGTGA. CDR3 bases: TGTGCCAGCAGCTTAAGTCAGGGGGCGCTATCCACCGGGGAGCTGTTTTCT. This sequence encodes CASSLSQGALSTGELFS.

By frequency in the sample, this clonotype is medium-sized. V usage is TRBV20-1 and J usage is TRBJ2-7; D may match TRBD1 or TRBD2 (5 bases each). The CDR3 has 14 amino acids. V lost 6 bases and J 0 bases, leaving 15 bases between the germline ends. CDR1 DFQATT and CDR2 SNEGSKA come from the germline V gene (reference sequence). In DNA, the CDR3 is TGCAGTGCGCCGGGACCCGGCCGCTCCTACGAGCAGTACTTC. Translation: CSAPGPGRSYEQYF.

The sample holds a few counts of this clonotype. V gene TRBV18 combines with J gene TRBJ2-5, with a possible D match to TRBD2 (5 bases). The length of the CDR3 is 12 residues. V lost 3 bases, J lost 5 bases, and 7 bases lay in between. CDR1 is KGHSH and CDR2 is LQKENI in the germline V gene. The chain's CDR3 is CASSPRGETQYF. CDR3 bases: TGTGCCAGCTCACCCAGAGGGGAGACCCAGTACTTC.

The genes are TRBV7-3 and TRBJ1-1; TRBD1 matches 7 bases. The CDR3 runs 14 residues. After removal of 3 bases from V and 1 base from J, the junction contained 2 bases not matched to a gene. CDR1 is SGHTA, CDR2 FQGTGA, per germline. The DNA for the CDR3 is TGTGCCAGCAGCTTGGGGACAGAGAACACTGAAGCTTTCTTT. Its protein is CASSLGTENTEAFF. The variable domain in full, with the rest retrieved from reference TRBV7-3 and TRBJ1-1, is GAGVSQTPSNKVTEKGKYVELRCDPISGHTALYWYRQSLGQGPEFLIYFQGTGAADDSGLPNDRFFAVRPEGSVSTLKIQRTERGDSAVYLCASSLGTENTEAFFGQGTRLTVV.

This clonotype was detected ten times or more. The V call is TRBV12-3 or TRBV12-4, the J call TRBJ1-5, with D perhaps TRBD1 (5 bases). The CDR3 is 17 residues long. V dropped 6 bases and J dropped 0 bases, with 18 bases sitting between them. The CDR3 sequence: CASSSPSTDFSNQPQHF. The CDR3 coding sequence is TGTGCCAGCAGCTCCCCCTCGACAGATTTTAGCAATCAGCCCCAGCATTTT.

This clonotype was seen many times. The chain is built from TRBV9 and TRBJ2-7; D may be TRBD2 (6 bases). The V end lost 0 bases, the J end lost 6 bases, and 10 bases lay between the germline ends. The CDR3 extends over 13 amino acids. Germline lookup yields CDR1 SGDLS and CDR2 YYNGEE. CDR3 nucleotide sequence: TGTGCCAGCAGCGTAGGGGAACTAGCCGAGCAGTACTTC. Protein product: CASSVGELAEQYF.